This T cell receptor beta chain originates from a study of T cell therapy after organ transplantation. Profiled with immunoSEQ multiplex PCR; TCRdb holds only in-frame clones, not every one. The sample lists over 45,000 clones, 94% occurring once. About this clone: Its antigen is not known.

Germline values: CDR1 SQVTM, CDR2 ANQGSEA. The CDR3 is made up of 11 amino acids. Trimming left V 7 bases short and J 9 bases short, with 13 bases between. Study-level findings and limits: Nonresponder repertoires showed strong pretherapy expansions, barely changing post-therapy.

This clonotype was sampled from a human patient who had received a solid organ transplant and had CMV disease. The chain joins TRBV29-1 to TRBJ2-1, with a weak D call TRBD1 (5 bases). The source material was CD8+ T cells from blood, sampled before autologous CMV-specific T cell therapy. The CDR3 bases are TGCAGCGGAGACCTAGGGGCTGAGCAGTTCTTC. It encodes CSGDLGAEQFF.